The 16 T cell receptor beta chains presented below share a single source sample, sequenced in a study of vaccination effects on CD4 cells after COVID-19. Antigen-specific CD4+ T cell clonotypes were called by their expansion after viral peptide-pool culture in ViraFEST. With about ten days of culture completed, CD4+ T cells were isolated. Two-dose vaccination with either BNT162b2 or mRNA-1273 was given to the participants. Using immunoSEQ multiplex PCR, the repertoire was profiled, and TCRdb retains in-frame clones only, with some absent. This repertoire shows around 30,000 clones, 80% to 85% found once; its top ten account for about 5.7%. These TCRs' antigens remain unknown. Sample: CD4+ T cells from PBMCs cultured with SARS-CoV-2 spike peptides, taken after COVID-19 vaccination. These receptors were collected from a human donor who received a COVID-19 vaccine. Some clones in this sample may be carry-over from other donors' samples.

A note on this clone: Within the sample, other DNA sequences also encode this same CDR3. The J gene is TRBJ1-1, the V gene TRBV7-2; no clear D gene. V lost 5 bases and J 1 base, leaving 8 bases between the germline ends. Looked up from germline, CDR1 is SGHTA and CDR2 is FQGNSA. CDR3 length equals 13 residues. The CDR3 region is CASSPGPNTEAFF. CDR3 DNA sequence: TGTGCCAGCAGCCCTGGACCGAACACTGAAGCTTTCTTT.

A few counts support this clone. The genes are TRBV19 and TRBJ1-5; 8 bases are shared with TRBD1. V lost 8 bases to trimming and J lost 0 bases; unmatched junction nucleotides: 6. The CDR3 is made up of 15 amino acids. Germline loops: CDR1 LNHDA, CDR2 SQIVND (reference sequence). The CDR3 region is CASGRGPDSNQPQHF. The CDR3 nucleotides are TGTGCCAGTGGCAGGGGGCCAGATAGCAATCAGCCCCAGCATTTT.

The V call is TRBV2, the J call TRBJ1-5, with no clear D. Germline V gene lookup returns CDR1 SNHLY and CDR2 FYNNEI. This CDR3 comprises 14 residues. The V end was cut by 4 bases, the J end by 0 bases, with 7 bases between. CDR3 in amino acids: CASSAIYSNQPQHF. The CDR3 coding sequence is TGTGCCAGCAGTGCAATCTATAGCAATCAGCCCCAGCATTTT.

The V and J genes are TRBV5-6 and TRBJ2-3; D is unclear. V lost 4 bases to trimming and J lost 0 bases, with 18 bases between them. From germline, CDR1 is SGHDT and CDR2 YYEEEE. The CDR3 extends over 17 amino acids. CDR3 in DNA: TGTGCCAGCAGCAGCTACCGCAACCCTATTAGCACAGATACGCAGTATTTT. As protein: CASSSYRNPISTDTQYF.

In its sample, this clone was seen once. The chain employs TRBV7-2 and TRBJ1-3, with no clear D. The CDR3 extends over 14 amino acids. From germline, CDR1 is SGHTA and CDR2 FQGNSA. The V gene lost 2 bases and the J gene lost 0 bases, with 5 bases spanning the gap. The CDR3, as DNA: TGTGCCAGCAGCTTACGAACCTCTGGAAACACCATATATTTT. Its protein product is CASSLRTSGNTIYF.

The rearrangement uses TRBV24-1 and TRBJ2-5; either TRBD1 or TRBD2 may fit D (5 bases each). Germline lookup yields CDR1 KGHDR and CDR2 SFDVKD. V gave up 9 bases and J gave up 1 base, with 17 bases separating them. The CDR3 is made up of 15 amino acids. CDR3 coding DNA: TGTGCCACCGGGGGAAGGATGGGCAGCCAAGAGACCCAGTACTTC. Translating gives CATGGRMGSQETQYF.

The chain couples TRBV12-5 to TRBJ2-2, with D possibly TRBD1 on 5 matching bases. There are 18 residues in the CDR3. Germline CDR1 and CDR2: LGHNT and FRNRAP. V lost 0 bases and J lost 6, with 20 bases in between. CDR3 DNA sequence: TGTGCTAGTGGTTTGGTACTTTTGGGCCAAGGGGTCCCCGGGGAGCTGTTTTTT. Translating it yields CASGLVLLGQGVPGELFF. Full variable domain (missing parts from reference TRBV12-5 and TRBJ2-2): DARVTQTPRHKVTEMGQEVTMRCQPILGHNTVFWYRQTMMQGLELLAYFRNRAPLDDSGMPKDRFSAEMPDATLATLKIQPSEPRDSAVYFCASGLVLLGQGVPGELFFGEGSRLTVL.

This chain uses TRBV27 with TRBJ2-1, with D possibly being TRBD2 (6 bases). This CDR3 has 18 residues. V gave up 6 bases and J gave up 8 bases, with 29 bases separating them. CDR1 is MNHEY and CDR2 is SMNVEV in the germline V gene (reference sequence). CDR3 sequence reads: CASRPKTAPRAVADEQFF. In DNA form, the CDR3 reads TGTGCCAGCAGACCAAAGACGGCCCCCCGGGCAGTAGCGGATGAGCAGTTCTTC.

The rearrangement links TRBV7-7 to TRBJ2-1; 7 bases line up with TRBD2. CDR3 length: 13 amino acids. CDR1 SSHAT and CDR2 FNYEAQ come from the germline V gene (reference sequence). With 1 base clipped from V and 7 bases from J, the junction kept 1 base outside the gene matches. This CDR3 is CASSLGGGNEQFF. For the CDR3, the DNA is TGTGCCAGCAGCTTAGGGGGAGGGAATGAGCAGTTCTTC.

CDR3 nucleotides: TGTGCCAGCAGCTTAGAGGGAAACTATGGCTACACCTTC. Translating gives CASSLEGNYGYTF. This chain links TRBV5-5 with TRBJ1-2; D is unresolved. V was cut by 2 bases and J by 2 bases, with 7 bases left in between. The V gene's germline CDR1 is SGHKS and CDR2 YYEKEE (reference sequence). This CDR3 has 13 amino acids. The variable domain in full, completed from reference TRBV5-5 and TRBJ1-2, reads DAGVTQSPTHLIKTRGQQVTLRCSPISGHKSVSWYQQVLGQGPQFIFQYYEKEERGRGNFPDRFSARQFPNYSSELNVNALLLGDSALYLCASSLEGNYGYTFGSGTRLTVV.

A few counts support this clone. This rearrangement joins TRBV4-1 to TRBJ2-5; the D gene is possibly TRBD1 (6 bases). Per the germline V gene, CDR1 is MGHRA and CDR2 is YSYEKL. The CDR3 loop spans 15 amino acids. V shed 4 bases and J shed 0 bases, with 12 bases lying between them. The DNA for the CDR3 is TGCGCCAGCAGCCGAGGCGGACAGAACCAAGAGACCCAGTACTTC. This gives the protein CASSRGGQNQETQYF.

The chain combines TRBV19 with TRBJ1-2, with a weak D call TRBD1 (6 bases). Germline V gene lookup returns CDR1 LNHDA and CDR2 SQIVND (reference sequence). Trimming took off 7 bases at V and 3 bases at J, with 15 bases between the two ends. The CDR3 consists of 14 residues. The CDR3 DNA reads as TGTGCCAGTATTTCCCCGGGGGCGGACTATGGCTACACCTTC. Its translation: CASISPGADYGYTF. Full variable domain (rest looked up from reference TRBV19 and TRBJ1-2): DGGITQSPKYLFRKEGQNVTLSCEQNLNHDAMYWYRQDPGQGLRLIYYSQIVNDFQKGDIAEGYSVSREKKESFPLTVTSAQKNPTAFYLCASISPGADYGYTFGSGTRLTVV.

Regarding this clone: The germline gene is not matched at one end of the junction; a read error may be the cause. This rearrangement joins TRBV20-1 to TRBJ1-1; D not certain. CDR3 length: 11 amino acids. Germline CDR1 DFQATT, CDR2 SNEGSKA (reference sequence). This CDR3 reads CSARGSGGAFF. CDR3 bases: TGCAGTGCCAGAGGTTCGGGCGGAGCTTTCTTT.

The rearrangement uses TRBV18 and TRBJ1-6; maybe TRBD1 (5 bases). The CDR3 spans 14 residues. Per the germline V gene, CDR1 is KGHSH and CDR2 is LQKENI. V was trimmed by 3 bases and J by 10 bases, leaving 13 bases between them. CDR3 in DNA: TGTGCCAGCTCACCCAGAGGGGCTGGCTCACCCCTCCACTTT. It encodes CASSPRGAGSPLHF.

The J gene is TRBJ1-2, the V gene TRBV15; a weak D match, TRBD1 (6 bases). CDR1 is LNHNV, CDR2 YYDKDF, per germline (reference sequence). The CDR3 is made up of 17 amino acids. Between the trimmed V and J ends, which lost 5 bases and 5 bases, there was a span of 24 bases. Written as DNA, the CDR3 is TGTGCCACCAGCGGACAATTGGGGGCGACATCAGAGTATGGCTACACCTTC. The encoded protein is CATSGQLGATSEYGYTF.

V and J are TRBV21-1 and TRBJ1-4. TRBV21-1 represents a pseudogene. The CDR3 is made up of 13 amino acids. The CDR3 loop reads CASPLRVREKLFF. The CDR3 region has the DNA TGTGCCAGTCCTCTTCGGGTCCGGGAAAAACTGTTTTTT.